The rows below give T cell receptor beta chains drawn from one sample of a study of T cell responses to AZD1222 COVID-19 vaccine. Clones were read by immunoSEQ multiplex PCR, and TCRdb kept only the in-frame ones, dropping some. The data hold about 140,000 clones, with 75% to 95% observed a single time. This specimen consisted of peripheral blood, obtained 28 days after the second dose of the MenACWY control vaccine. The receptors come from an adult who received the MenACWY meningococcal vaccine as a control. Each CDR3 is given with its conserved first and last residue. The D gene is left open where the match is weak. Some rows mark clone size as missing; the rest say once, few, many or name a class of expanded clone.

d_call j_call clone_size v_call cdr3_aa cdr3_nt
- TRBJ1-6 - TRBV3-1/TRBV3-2 CASSQGRSLHF TGTGCCAGCAGCCAGGGACGGTCCCTCCACTTT
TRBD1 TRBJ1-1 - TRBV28 CASSQTGFTEAFF TGTGCCAGCAGTCAGACAGGGTTTACTGAAGCTTTCTTT
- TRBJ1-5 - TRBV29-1 CSVEDGGRGIHQHF TGCAGCGTTGAAGATGGGGGGCGAGGGATTCACCAGCATTTT
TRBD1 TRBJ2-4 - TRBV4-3 CASSQEQGVIQYF TGCGCCAGCAGCCAAGAACAGGGGGTCATTCAGTACTTC
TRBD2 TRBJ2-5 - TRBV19 CATSGLAQETQYF TGTGCCACTTCGGGACTAGCACAAGAGACCCAGTACTTC
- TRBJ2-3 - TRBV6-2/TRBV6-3 CASSYDGTDTQYF TGTGCCAGCAGTTACGACGGCACAGATACGCAGTATTTT
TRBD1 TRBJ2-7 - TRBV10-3 CAIRPGTGRGPYEQYF TGTGCCATCAGGCCCGGGACAGGGAGAGGTCCCTACGAGCAGTACTTC
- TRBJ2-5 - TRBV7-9 CASSIRGPHKETQYF TGTGCCAGCAGCATCCGGGGGCCGCATAAGGAGACCCAGTACTTC
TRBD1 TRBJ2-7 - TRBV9 CASSVDYRGRRDEQYF TGTGCCAGCAGCGTAGATTACAGGGGGCGACGGGACGAGCAGTACTTC
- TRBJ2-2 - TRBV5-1 CASSSSSGEGVGELFF TGCGCCAGCAGCTCGAGCTCAGGGGAAGGGGTCGGGGAGCTGTTTTTT
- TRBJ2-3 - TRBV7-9 CASSEGGAYTDTQYF TGTGCCAGCAGCGAAGGCGGGGCTTACACAGATACGCAGTATTTT
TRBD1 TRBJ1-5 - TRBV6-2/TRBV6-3 CASSTTGAQPQHF TGTGCCAGCAGCACGACAGGGGCCCAGCCCCAGCATTTT
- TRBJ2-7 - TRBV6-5 CASSFASGSEQYF TGTGCCAGCAGTTTCGCTTCAGGGTCCGAGCAGTACTTC
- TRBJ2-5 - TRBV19 CASSPGAQGQETQYF TGTGCCAGTAGTCCTGGGGCGCAGGGGCAAGAGACCCAGTACTTC
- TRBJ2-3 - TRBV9 CASSVGLGADTQYF TGTGCCAGCAGCGTAGGCCTTGGGGCAGATACGCAGTATTTT
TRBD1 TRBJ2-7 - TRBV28 CASSAGGLYEQYF TGTGCCAGCAGTGCAGGGGGATTGTACGAGCAGTACTTC
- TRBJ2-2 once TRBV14 CASRGPLSAGELFF TGTGCCAGCAGAGGTCCTTTATCCGCCGGGGAGCTGTTTTTT
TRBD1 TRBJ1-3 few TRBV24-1 CATSDPGQNSGNTIYF TGTGCCACCAGTGATCCGGGACAGAACTCTGGAAACACCATATATTTT
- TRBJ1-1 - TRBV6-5 CAIPQSPGEGAFF TGTGCCATCCCCCAGTCCCCAGGGGAGGGAGCTTTCTTT
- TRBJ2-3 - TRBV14 CASSVGRHTDTQYF TGTGCCAGCAGTGTTGGGCGGCACACAGATACGCAGTATTTT
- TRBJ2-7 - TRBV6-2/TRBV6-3 CASSLVREQYF TGTGCCAGCAGCCTCGTTCGCGAGCAGTACTTC
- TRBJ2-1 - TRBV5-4 CASSIGHQRNNEQFF TGTGCCAGCAGCATCGGACACCAGAGAAACAATGAGCAGTTCTTC
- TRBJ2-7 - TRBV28 CATRGARRAYEQYF TGTGCCACCAGAGGGGCACGTCGGGCCTACGAGCAGTACTTC
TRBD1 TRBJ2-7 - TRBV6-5 CASSYSTGGSYEQYF TGTGCCAGCAGTTACTCGACAGGGGGCTCCTACGAGCAGTACTTC
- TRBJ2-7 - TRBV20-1 CSASGSGRTPSYEQYF TGCAGTGCTAGTGGTTCGGGACGGACTCCCTCCTACGAGCAGTACTTC